This TCR beta chain was sequenced for a study of a mutant IDH1 vaccine in newly diagnosed glioma. Study-level information: Eight vaccine doses were administered to patients at weeks 1, 3, 5, 7, 11, 15, 19 and 23. Findings and caveats of the study: With respect to changes in top peripheral T cell clonotypes, pseudoprogression seemed unrelated.

Clones were sequenced by immunoSEQ multiplex PCR, and TCRdb holds only the in-frame ones, with some missing. Found here are about 38,000 clones, around 78% of them singletons; the top ten hold around 5.5%. For this clone: Its specificity is not known.

Sample time point: week 5, during vaccination. Every vaccination contained 300 ug of the mutant IDH1 20-mer peptide and was paired with topical imiquimod. Trimming cost V 2 bases and J 4 bases, with 17 bases left between them. This CDR3 is built from 17 residues. Germline CDR1 is SNHLY and CDR2 is FYNNEI. Sequencing was performed on PBMCs, taken from a glioma patient whose treatment included an IDH1 peptide vaccine. The clonotype comes from a man aged 35 to 55 with glioma. The chain carries TRBV2 and TRBJ2-2, with unresolved D. CDR3: CASSETARPVLTGELFF. CDR3 coding DNA: TGTGCCAGCAGTGAAACAGCCAGGCCCGTACTCACCGGGGAGCTGTTTTTT.